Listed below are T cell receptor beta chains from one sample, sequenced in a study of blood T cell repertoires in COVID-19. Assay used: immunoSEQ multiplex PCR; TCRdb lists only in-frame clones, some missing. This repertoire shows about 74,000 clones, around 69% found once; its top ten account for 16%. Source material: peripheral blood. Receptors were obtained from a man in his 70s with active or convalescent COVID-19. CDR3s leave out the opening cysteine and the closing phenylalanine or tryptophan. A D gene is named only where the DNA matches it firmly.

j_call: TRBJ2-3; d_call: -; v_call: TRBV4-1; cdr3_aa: ASSQASTGADTQY
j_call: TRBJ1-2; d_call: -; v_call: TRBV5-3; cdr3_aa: AGDGCSPVSSYGYT
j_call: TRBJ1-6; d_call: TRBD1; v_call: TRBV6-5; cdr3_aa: ASSSFTGASSPLH
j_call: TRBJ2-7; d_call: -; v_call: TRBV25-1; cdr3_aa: ASSASRGQY
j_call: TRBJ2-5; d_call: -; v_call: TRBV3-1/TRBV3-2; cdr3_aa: ASSQEVAGQETQY
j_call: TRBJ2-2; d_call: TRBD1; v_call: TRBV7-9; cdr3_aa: ASSLVLGGAGTGELF
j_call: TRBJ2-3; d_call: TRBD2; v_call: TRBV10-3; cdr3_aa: AIRAGVHTSTDTQY
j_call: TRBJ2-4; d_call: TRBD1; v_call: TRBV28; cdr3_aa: ASIPDRARNIQY
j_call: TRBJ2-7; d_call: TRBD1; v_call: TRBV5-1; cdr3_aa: ASSLGTGEQY
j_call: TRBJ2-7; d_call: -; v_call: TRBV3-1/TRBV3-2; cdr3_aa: ASSQESLVYEQY
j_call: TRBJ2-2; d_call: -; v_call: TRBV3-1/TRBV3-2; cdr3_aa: ASSLRAGELF
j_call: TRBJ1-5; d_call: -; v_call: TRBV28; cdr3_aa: ASNPPTGFGNQPQH
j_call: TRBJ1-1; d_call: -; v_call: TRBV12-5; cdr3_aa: ASGSPPGNTEAF
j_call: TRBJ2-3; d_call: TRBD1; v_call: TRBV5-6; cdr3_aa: ASSLGTAAQY
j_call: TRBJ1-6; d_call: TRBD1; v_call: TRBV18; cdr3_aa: ASSSAGRDRNSPLH
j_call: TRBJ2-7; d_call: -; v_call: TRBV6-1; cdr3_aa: ASRKRQETYEQY
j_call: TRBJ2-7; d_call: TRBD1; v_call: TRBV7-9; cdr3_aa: ASSASGQSYEQY